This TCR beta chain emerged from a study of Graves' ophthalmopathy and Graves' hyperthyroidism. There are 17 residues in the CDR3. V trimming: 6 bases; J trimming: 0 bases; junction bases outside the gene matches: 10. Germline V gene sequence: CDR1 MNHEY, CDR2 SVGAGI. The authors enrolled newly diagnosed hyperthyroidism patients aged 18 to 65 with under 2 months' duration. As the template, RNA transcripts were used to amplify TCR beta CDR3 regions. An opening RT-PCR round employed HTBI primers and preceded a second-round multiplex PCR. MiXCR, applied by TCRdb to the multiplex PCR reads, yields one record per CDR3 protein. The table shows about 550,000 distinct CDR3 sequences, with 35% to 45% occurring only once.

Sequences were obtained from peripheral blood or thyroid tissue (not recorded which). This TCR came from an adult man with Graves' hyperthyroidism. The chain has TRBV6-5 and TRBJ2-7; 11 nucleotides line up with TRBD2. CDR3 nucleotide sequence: TGTGCCAGCAGAGGCCTAGCGGGAGGACGGTTCTCCTACGAGCAGTACTTC. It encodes CASRGLAGGRFSYEQYF.